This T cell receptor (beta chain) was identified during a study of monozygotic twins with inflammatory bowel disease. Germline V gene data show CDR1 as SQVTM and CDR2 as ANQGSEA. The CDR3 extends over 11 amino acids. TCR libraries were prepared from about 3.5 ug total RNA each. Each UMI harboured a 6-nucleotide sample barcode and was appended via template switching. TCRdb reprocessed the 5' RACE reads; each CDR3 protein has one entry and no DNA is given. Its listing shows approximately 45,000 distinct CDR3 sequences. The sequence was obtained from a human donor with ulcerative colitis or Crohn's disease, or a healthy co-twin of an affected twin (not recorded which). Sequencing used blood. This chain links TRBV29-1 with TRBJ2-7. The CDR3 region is CSVEEGSEQYF.